These 9 T cell receptor beta chains share one sample of origin, sequenced in a study of regulatory T cells in long-lasting Graves disease. Time point of the sample: newly diagnosed GD, antithyroid drugs for less than 3 months. Construction of the TCR library relied on RNA isolated from PBMCs. Relying on iRepertoire HTBI primers and Arm-PCR of CDR3 regions, the team built TCR beta libraries. TCRdb used MiXCR to reprocess the multiplex PCR reads, holding one entry per CDR3 protein. The table shows approximately 540,000 distinct CDR3 sequences, with around 12% occurring only once. The data also belong to a second study, concerning T cells in Graves' hyperthyroidism and ophthalmopathy.

The sequencing used peripheral blood mononuclear cells (PBMCs), collected at new diagnosis, from a patient treated with antithyroid drugs. These receptors originate from a woman in her 30s with Graves disease.

This clonotype was picked up many times. The chain uses TRBV5-1 and TRBJ1-1; maybe TRBD1 (6 bases). CDR1 is SGHRS and CDR2 is YFSETQ in the germline V gene. V gave up 0 bases and J gave up 5 bases, with 14 bases separating them. CDR3 length: 15 residues. This chain's CDR3 is CASSLEGRGETEAFF. The CDR3 region has the DNA TGCGCCAGCAGCTTGGAAGGCAGGGGCGAGACTGAAGCTTTCTTT.

This clonotype showed up many times. The V call is TRBV28, the J call TRBJ2-5; TRBD2 matches 12 bases. V trimming: 2 bases; J trimming: 3 bases; junction bases outside the gene matches: 4. The CDR3 extends over 16 amino acids. CDR1 MDHEN and CDR2 SYDVKM come from the germline V gene. The CDR3 sequence: CASSLPSGRVKETQYF. The CDR3 DNA reads TGTGCCAGCAGTTTACCTAGCGGGAGGGTAAAAGAGACCCAGTACTTC.

This clonotype was counted many times. The chain combines TRBV11-2 with TRBJ1-2; 8 nucleotides line up with TRBD1. V shed 1 base, J shed 7 bases, and the junction held 2 bases outside the gene matches. CDR1 and CDR2 (germline): SGHAT, FQNNGV. The CDR3 is made up of 13 amino acids. Here the CDR3 DNA reads TGTGCCAGCAGCTTAGCGACAGGGGTTGGCTACACCTTC. Residues: CASSLATGVGYTF.

This clonotype was counted ten times or more. The chain carries TRBV18 and TRBJ1-1, with D perhaps matching TRBD1 (6 bases). With 8 bases removed from V and 0 bases from J, the gap between germline ends came to 16 bases. This CDR3 spans 15 amino acids. Germline V CDR1 and CDR2: KGHSH, LQKENI. The CDR3 nucleotides read TGTGCCAGCCAGGGGAGGGGAGGAGTGAACACTGAAGCTTTCTTT. Its translation is CASQGRGGVNTEAFF.

This clonotype was observed many times. V and J are TRBV19 and TRBJ1-2; 8 positions agree with TRBD1. The ends lost 7 bases at V and 6 bases at J; junction bases unmatched: 16. This CDR3 is built from 16 residues. In germline, CDR1 is LNHDA, CDR2 SQIVND (reference sequence). The CDR3 is CASTPIGGADRDGYTF. The CDR3 DNA reads TGTGCCAGTACCCCGATCGGGGGCGCGGACAGGGATGGCTACACCTTC.

This clonotype was observed at least ten times. The J gene is TRBJ1-1, the V gene TRBV11-2; D is unresolved. CDR1 is SGHAT, CDR2 FQNNGV, per germline. This CDR3 comprises 13 residues. With 7 bases removed from V and 5 bases from J, the gap between germline ends came to 14 bases. The CDR3 DNA reads TGTGCCAGCACCGCTCCGCTCGGGACTGAAGCTTTCTTT. Its protein product is CASTAPLGTEAFF.

At least ten counts were recorded for this clonotype. The genes are TRBV7-9 and TRBJ2-7; D gene ambiguous. Trimming removed 8 bases from V and 0 bases from J, with 14 bases in between. The CDR3 spans 14 residues. CDR1 and CDR2 from the germline V gene are SEHNR and FQNEAQ (reference sequence). Here the CDR3 DNA reads TGTGCCAGCCGCCTTGACTCTAGCTCCTACGAGCAGTACTTC. Protein product: CASRLDSSSYEQYF.

This clonotype has ten or more counts. The V call is TRBV6-1, the J call TRBJ2-7; D may be TRBD1 (6 bases). The length of the CDR3 is 15 residues. V lost 7 bases and J 2 bases, leaving 18 bases between the germline ends. Looked up from germline, CDR1 is MNHNS and CDR2 is SASEGT. CDR3 in amino acids: CASTRTGQSPYEQYF. The CDR3, as DNA: TGTGCCAGCACCAGGACGGGACAAAGCCCCTACGAGCAGTACTTC.

This chain links TRBV2 with TRBJ1-1, with D hard to call. Trimming took off 7 bases at V and 0 bases at J, with 9 bases between the two ends. This CDR3 has 13 residues. Germline assignment: CDR1 SNHLY and CDR2 FYNNEI. CDR3 sequence: CASMRRMNTEAFF. The CDR3 DNA sequence: TGTGCCAGCATGCGACGGATGAACACTGAAGCTTTCTTT.